One and the same sample provided the 13 T cell receptor beta chains below, sequenced in a study of metastatic and nonmetastatic thyroid tumors (dated by TCRdb to 2020 to 2021). No treatment had been received by any patient before thyroid surgery. Library method: PCR. Sequencing instrument: Illumina HiSeq 4000. TCRdb cleaned the public reads at Q25 with fastp, built clones with MiXCR and kept in-frame beta chains. Here the sample has 23,000 or so clones; roughly 20% occur a single time. The ten largest clones take up about 26% of the sample. Source material: blood. The receptor set was obtained from a female donor with papillary thyroid cancer or a benign thyroid nodule (not recorded which). Some clones in this sample may be carry-over from other donors' samples.

This clone was detected ten times or more. The chain employs TRBV5-1 and TRBJ2-5; D unresolved. V gave up 0 bases and J gave up 1 base, with 7 bases separating them. This CDR3 region has 14 residues. Looked up from germline, CDR1 is SGHRS and CDR2 is YFSETQ. In DNA form, the CDR3 reads TGCGCCAGCAGCTTGGTCCCAGCCCAAGAGACCCAGTACTTC. The encoded protein is CASSLVPAQETQYF.

Concerning this clone itself: The germline gene is not matched at one end of the junction; a read error may be the cause. This chain joins TRBV4-2 and TRBJ1-2; D gene ambiguous. There are 14 residues in the CDR3. The germline CDR1 and CDR2 sequences are LGHNA and YNFKEQ. The CDR3: CASSQANSVLRFEF. CDR3 bases: TGTGCCAGCAGCCAGGCCAATTCGGTCCTGCGGTTCGAATTC.

This chain uses TRBV13 with TRBJ1-1; D is uncertain. With 1 base removed from V and 8 bases from J, the gap between germline ends came to 17 bases. The CDR3 sequence is 15 residues long. Looked up from germline, CDR1 is PRHDT and CDR2 is FYEKMQ (reference sequence). CDR3 amino acids: CASSLDQDRNGEAFF. In DNA, the CDR3 is TGTGCCAGCAGCTTAGACCAGGACCGTAACGGGGAAGCTTTCTTT. The full variable domain, rest sourced from reference TRBV13 and TRBJ1-1, is AAGVIQSPRHLIKEKRETATLKCYPIPRHDTVYWYQQGPGQDPQFLISFYEKMQSDKGSIPDRFSAQQFSDYHSELNMSSLELGDSALYFCASSLDQDRNGEAFFGQGTRLTVV.

The sample holds many counts of this clone. This chain connects TRBV12-5 to TRBJ1-1; the D is unclear. The germline gives CDR1 LGHNT, CDR2 FRNRAP. CDR3 length: 13 residues. The V gene lost 8 bases and the J gene lost 4 bases, with 14 bases spanning the gap. As DNA, the CDR3 is TGTGCTAGTTCCGGCAACCAGCGCACTGAAGCTTTCTTT. It is translated as CASSGNQRTEAFF.

This clone was observed at least ten times. The rearrangement joins TRBV14 to TRBJ2-1, with D unclear. This CDR3 contains 13 residues. V gave up 3 bases and J gave up 7 bases, with 10 bases separating them. The germline CDR1 and CDR2 sequences are SGHDN and FVKESK. CDR3 nucleotide sequence: TGTGCCAGCAGCCAGCAAATAGAAAATGAGCAGTTCTTC. It specifies CASSQQIENEQFF.

Ten or more counts support this clone. This chain links TRBV6-4 with TRBJ2-1; the match to TRBD2 covers 8 bases. From germline, CDR1 is MRHNA and CDR2 SNTAGT. This CDR3 contains 15 residues. The V and J ends lost 6 bases and 5 bases, in that order; junction bases with no gene match: 9. The CDR3 protein is CASSLLAGRDNEQFF. CDR3 sequence (DNA): TGTGCCAGCAGCCTCCTAGCGGGTCGGGACAATGAGCAGTTCTTC.

This clone was seen a few times. This chain joins TRBV20-1 and TRBJ2-6, with D perhaps TRBD1 (5 bases). Germline CDR1 and CDR2: DFQATT and SNEGSKA (reference sequence). Trimming removed 3 bases from V and 2 bases from J, with 20 bases in between. The CDR3 is 18 amino acids. CDR3 amino acids: CSARGGGKGLAGANVLTF. In nucleotides, the CDR3 is TGCAGTGCTAGGGGTGGCGGCAAGGGGCTGGCTGGGGCCAACGTCCTGACTTTC.

The chain uses TRBV6-5 and TRBJ2-7; tentatively, D is TRBD2 (6 bases). Trimming stripped 11 bases from V and 0 bases from J, with 14 bases between. In germline, CDR1 is MNHEY, CDR2 SVGAGI. The CDR3 extends over 13 amino acids. CDR3 protein: CAPTPGSSYEQYF. DNA of the CDR3: TGTGCCCCTACCCCCGGGAGCTCCTACGAGCAGTACTTC.

This clone was observed at least ten times. This chain links TRBV29-1 with TRBJ1-1; 7 bases match TRBD1. The junction had 2 bases not matched to a gene; V was cut back by 3 bases and J by 1 base. Germline assignment: CDR1 SQVTM and CDR2 ANQGSEA. The CDR3 contains 13 residues. This CDR3 reads CSVETGTNTEAFF. The CDR3 region has the DNA TGCAGCGTTGAGACAGGGACGAACACTGAAGCTTTCTTT.

This clone occurred many times. This CDR3 is also generated by other DNA sequences in the sample. V gene TRBV7-2 combines with J gene TRBJ1-1; D remains ambiguous. Trimming stripped 2 bases from V and 4 bases from J, with 11 bases between. The CDR3 is 14 residues long. The germline V gene encodes CDR1 SGHTA and CDR2 FQGNSA. CDR3 amino acids: CASSLRMEPTEAFF. CDR3 in DNA: TGTGCCAGCAGCTTAAGGATGGAACCCACTGAAGCTTTCTTT.

This clone is termed medium-sized. V is TRBV12-3 or TRBV12-4 and J is TRBJ1-2, with D perhaps TRBD1 (6 bases). V gave up 1 base and J gave up 2 bases, with 14 bases separating them. The CDR3 contains 16 residues. CDR3 sequence: CASSLEGGAFNYGYTF. Written as DNA, the CDR3 is TGTGCCAGCAGTTTAGAGGGGGGGGCCTTCAACTATGGCTACACCTTC.

This clone was recorded at least ten times. The chain links TRBV7-3 to TRBJ2-3; D unclear. This CDR3 is 13 amino acids long. Trimming removed 2 bases from V and 3 bases from J, with 6 bases in between. Looked up from germline, CDR1 is SGHTA and CDR2 is FQGTGA. CDR3 amino acids: CASSLLETDTQYF. CDR3 DNA sequence: TGTGCCAGCAGCTTATTGGAAACAGATACGCAGTATTTT.

The J gene is TRBJ2-2, the V gene TRBV30, with 9 bases aligning to TRBD1. The trim removed 2 bases at V and 5 bases at J, leaving 6 bases unmatched. This CDR3 is 15 amino acids long. Germline lookup yields CDR1 GTSNPN and CDR2 SVGIG (reference sequence). This CDR3 reads CAWSLRDRETGELFF. The CDR3 DNA is TGTGCCTGGAGTCTCCGGGACAGGGAAACCGGGGAGCTGTTTTTT.